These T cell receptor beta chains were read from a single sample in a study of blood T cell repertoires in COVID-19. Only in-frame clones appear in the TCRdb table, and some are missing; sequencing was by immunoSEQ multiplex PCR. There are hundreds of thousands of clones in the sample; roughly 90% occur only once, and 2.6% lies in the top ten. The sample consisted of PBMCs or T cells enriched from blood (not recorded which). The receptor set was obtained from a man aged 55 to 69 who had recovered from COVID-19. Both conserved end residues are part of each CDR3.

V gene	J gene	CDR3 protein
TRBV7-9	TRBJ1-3	CASSLQGAGNTIYF
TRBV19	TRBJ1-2	CASSRTGKGGYTF
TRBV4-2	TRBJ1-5	CASSQGGTGFNQPQHF
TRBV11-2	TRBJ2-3	CASSQRTGLSTDTQYF
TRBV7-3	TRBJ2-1	CASSIEGNEQFF
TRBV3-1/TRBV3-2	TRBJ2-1	CASSPGLVREQFF
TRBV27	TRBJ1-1	CASSHGTENTEAFF
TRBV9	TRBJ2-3	CASGRLGEPDTQYF
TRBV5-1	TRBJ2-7	CASSLTAGPYEQYF
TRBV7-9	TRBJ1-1	CASSLVNSNTEAFF
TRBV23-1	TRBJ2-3	CASSGRATDTQYF
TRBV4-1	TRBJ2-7	CASSPLGGGTYEQYF
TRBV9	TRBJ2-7	CASSVGTTGTGVYEQYF
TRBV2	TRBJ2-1	CASKTGGGDYNEQFF
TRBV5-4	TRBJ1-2	CASSGGGGIYGYTF
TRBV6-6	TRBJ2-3	CASKLYQRGVKDTQYF
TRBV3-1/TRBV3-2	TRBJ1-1	CASSRPGGPLNTEAFF
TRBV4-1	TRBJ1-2	CASSQDLDRDSLYGYTF
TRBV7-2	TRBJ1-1	CASSLGTGLTEAFF